Listed below are T cell receptor beta chains from one sample, sequenced in a study of CD8+ T cells in alopecia areata. TCRdb's table, derived via immunoSEQ multiplex PCR, lists solely in-frame clones and lacks some. Of approximately 57,000 clones listed, approximately 96% are singletons. The input for sequencing was CD8+ T cells sorted from blood, taken at week 0. The receptors shown here come from a human donor with alopecia areata. Each CDR3 is given with its conserved first and last residue. Fields, in order: V gene, J gene, clone size, D gene, CDR3 DNA, CDR3 protein. D genes are given only for firm matches. Size values are once, few and many counts, or a class for expanded clones, and some rows have none.

V: TRBV27; J: TRBJ2-7; size: NA; D: TRBD2; DNA: TGTGCCAGCAGTTTATCGGGGACTAGCGCCTCCTACGAGCAGTACTTC; CDR3: CASSLSGTSASYEQYF
V: TRBV29-1; J: TRBJ2-2; size: NA; D: TRBD1; DNA: TGCAGCGTCGAAACAGGGGCCGGGGAGCTGTTTTTT; CDR3: CSVETGAGELFF
V: TRBV27; J: TRBJ1-2; size: NA; D: NA; DNA: TGTGCCAGCAAACCAGTGGGTCGCTTCCAGGGCTACACCTTC; CDR3: CASKPVGRFQGYTF
V: TRBV6-4; J: TRBJ2-1; size: few; D: TRBD2; DNA: TGTGCCAGCAGTGCGGGACTAGCGGAGAACAATGAGCAGTTCTTC; CDR3: CASSAGLAENNEQFF
V: TRBV4-1; J: TRBJ1-4; size: NA; D: NA; DNA: TGCGCCAGCAGCCAAGAGACAGCAACTAATGAAAAACTGTTTTTT; CDR3: CASSQETATNEKLFF
V: TRBV27; J: TRBJ2-7; size: once; D: TRBD1; DNA: TGTGCCAGCAGTATCCTCAGGGGGCCCCCCTACGAGCAGTACTTC; CDR3: CASSILRGPPYEQYF
V: TRBV4-1; J: TRBJ2-7; size: NA; D: TRBD1; DNA: TGCGCCAGCAGCCAATACGACGGACAGGTCTACGAGCAGTACTTC; CDR3: CASSQYDGQVYEQYF
V: TRBV13; J: TRBJ1-6; size: NA; D: NA; DNA: TGTGCCAGCAGCGTAGGGTCCGATTATCTCCACTTT; CDR3: CASSVGSDYLHF
V: TRBV5-5; J: TRBJ1-1; size: NA; D: NA; DNA: TGTGCCAGCAGCTTGGCATACGGGGAAGCTTTCTTT; CDR3: CASSLAYGEAFF
V: TRBV13; J: TRBJ2-5; size: NA; D: NA; DNA: TGTGCCAGCAGCCAGGGATATAAAGGGGGGGAGACCCAGTACTTC; CDR3: CASSQGYKGGETQYF
V: TRBV27; J: TRBJ2-7; size: NA; D: NA; DNA: TGTGCCAGCAGCCCGACAGCCTCCTACGAGCAGTACTTC; CDR3: CASSPTASYEQYF
V: TRBV9; J: TRBJ2-3; size: NA; D: TRBD1; DNA: TGTGCCAGCAGCGCATGGGACAGTGAGACAGATACGCAGTATTTT; CDR3: CASSAWDSETDTQYF
V: TRBV4-3; J: TRBJ2-1; size: NA; D: NA; DNA: TGCGCCAGCAGCCCCCCCTACAATGAGCAGTTCTTC; CDR3: CASSPPYNEQFF
V: TRBV5-1; J: TRBJ2-1; size: NA; D: NA; DNA: TGCGCCAGCAGCTTTATGGCCTACAATGAGCAGTTCTTC; CDR3: CASSFMAYNEQFF
V: TRBV27; J: TRBJ2-2; size: NA; D: NA; DNA: TGTGCCAGCAGTTTTAAGGTCACCGGGGAGCTGTTTTTT; CDR3: CASSFKVTGELFF
V: TRBV29-1; J: TRBJ2-7; size: once; D: NA; DNA: TGCAGCGTTGAGGCGGCGGGGCACCCCTACGAGCAGTACTTC; CDR3: CSVEAAGHPYEQYF
V: TRBV11-2; J: TRBJ1-3; size: NA; D: NA; DNA: TGTGCCAGCAGCCCTGGACCGAGCTCTGGAAACACCATATATTTT; CDR3: CASSPGPSSGNTIYF
V: TRBV6-1; J: TRBJ2-7; size: NA; D: TRBD2; DNA: TGTGCCAGCAGTGAACCGGCTAGCGGGGGGGCCCAGCAGTACTTC; CDR3: CASSEPASGGAQQYF
V: TRBV5-1; J: TRBJ2-1; size: NA; D: TRBD1; DNA: TGCGCCAGCAGCTTGGCCGGGACAGGGATTGTTGAGCAGTTCTTC; CDR3: CASSLAGTGIVEQFF
V: TRBV6-5; J: TRBJ2-7; size: NA; D: TRBD2; DNA: TGTGCCAGCAGGGGACTAGCGGCCGGGGATGGGCAGTACTTC; CDR3: CASRGLAAGDGQYF
V: TRBV13; J: TRBJ1-6; size: NA; D: NA; DNA: TGTGCCAGCAGCTTGACAGAATATAATTCACCCCTCCACTTT; CDR3: CASSLTEYNSPLHF
V: TRBV19; J: TRBJ1-5; size: NA; D: TRBD1; DNA: TGTGCCAGTAGCCCTTTGGCGCTTGACAGGGGGCAGCCCCAGCATTTT; CDR3: CASSPLALDRGQPQHF
V: TRBV15; J: TRBJ2-1; size: NA; D: NA; DNA: TGTGCCACCAGCATCTACAACTACAATGAGCAGTTCTTC; CDR3: CATSIYNYNEQFF
V: TRBV4-1; J: TRBJ2-2; size: NA; D: NA; DNA: TGCGCCAGCAGCCACCTCTCGTTTTCCGGGGAGCTGTTTTTT; CDR3: CASSHLSFSGELFF
V: TRBV4-2; J: TRBJ2-3; size: NA; D: TRBD2; DNA: TGTGCCAGCAGTTTGACTAGCGCAGATACGCAGTATTTT; CDR3: CASSLTSADTQYF
V: TRBV19; J: TRBJ2-2; size: few; D: NA; DNA: TGTGCCAGTAGTATCTTGAACACCGGGGAGCTGTTTTTT; CDR3: CASSILNTGELFF
V: TRBV6-5; J: TRBJ2-7; size: NA; D: TRBD2; DNA: TGTGCCAACGCGCGGGGGGATAGCTCCTACGAGCAGTACTTC; CDR3: CANARGDSSYEQYF
V: TRBV7-2; J: TRBJ1-5; size: NA; D: NA; DNA: TGTGCCAGCAGCTCCTGTAAGAAACAGAATCAGCCCCAGCATTTT; CDR3: CASSSCKKQNQPQHF
V: TRBV27; J: TRBJ2-3; size: NA; D: NA; DNA: TGTGCCAGCAGTTTATCGATCAGAGATCGCACAGATACGCAGTATTTT; CDR3: CASSLSIRDRTDTQYF
V: TRBV5-4; J: TRBJ2-1; size: NA; D: TRBD2; DNA: TGTGCCAGCAGCAAACTAGCGGTGGTAAGGGGGGAGCAGTTCTTC; CDR3: CASSKLAVVRGEQFF
V: TRBV7-6; J: TRBJ2-7; size: once; D: NA; DNA: TGTGCCAGCAGCTTAGGACCCGGGGAGGGGGGTATCTACGAGCAGTACTTC; CDR3: CASSLGPGEGGIYEQYF
V: TRBV6-6; J: TRBJ2-2; size: NA; D: NA; DNA: TGTGCCAGCAGTACTCTTCGGGCAGTGGACACCGGGGAGCTGTTTTTT; CDR3: CASSTLRAVDTGELFF
V: TRBV7-9; J: TRBJ2-7; size: NA; D: NA; DNA: TGTGCCAGCAGCTTCAGCGAGCTGTGGGAGCAGTACTTC; CDR3: CASSFSELWEQYF
V: TRBV7-9; J: TRBJ2-1; size: NA; D: TRBD2; DNA: TGTGCCAGTGAGGAGGTAGCGGGGGGAACGTCCTACAATGAGCAGTTCTTC; CDR3: CASEEVAGGTSYNEQFF
V: TRBV19; J: TRBJ2-6; size: NA; D: TRBD1; DNA: TGTGCCAGCGACGACAGGGACCGCGTCCTGACTTTC; CDR3: CASDDRDRVLTF
V: TRBV19; J: TRBJ2-2; size: NA; D: NA; DNA: TGTGCCAGTAGTATGTCACGGGTAGGCTACCCGAACACCGGGGAGCTGTTTTTT; CDR3: CASSMSRVGYPNTGELFF
V: TRBV7-2; J: TRBJ2-7; size: NA; D: NA; DNA: TGTGCCAGCAGCTTGGAGCGGAGGTTAGGGAACGAGCAGTACTTC; CDR3: CASSLERRLGNEQYF
V: TRBV18; J: TRBJ1-1; size: NA; D: TRBD1; DNA: TGTGCCAGCTCACCACCGACAGGGCGAGAAGCTTTCTTT; CDR3: CASSPPTGREAFF
V: TRBV4-1; J: TRBJ1-5; size: NA; D: NA; DNA: TGCGCCAGCAGCTCCGCAGGGAGTCAGCCCCAGCATTTT; CDR3: CASSSAGSQPQHF
V: TRBV29-1; J: TRBJ2-7; size: NA; D: NA; DNA: TGCAGCGTCCGGGACACCCCCTACGAGCAGTACTTC; CDR3: CSVRDTPYEQYF
V: TRBV7-9; J: TRBJ2-7; size: NA; D: NA; DNA: TGTGCCAGCAGCCCCATAGGGTACGAGCAGTACTTC; CDR3: CASSPIGYEQYF
V: TRBV28; J: TRBJ2-1; size: NA; D: NA; DNA: TGTGCCAGCAGTCGCCTTAATGAGCAGTTCTTC; CDR3: CASSRLNEQFF
V: TRBV10-3; J: TRBJ2-1; size: NA; D: NA; DNA: TGTGCCATCAGTGAGTCGACGGGCAATGAGCAGTTCTTC; CDR3: CAISESTGNEQFF